One T cell receptor (beta chain) is described in this entry. The data were taken from a study of cytomegalovirus exposure and HLA in healthy donors. The ends were cut back, 0 bases at V and 6 bases at J, with 12 bases in the middle. The CDR3 extends over 15 amino acids. CDR1 is MNHNY, CDR2 SVGAGI, per germline (reference sequence). 13 Jbeta primers and 60 Vbeta primers were used for the PCR. Sequencing was performed with immunoSEQ multiplex PCR; in TCRdb, only in-frame clones are kept and a portion is missing. The table lists around 150,000 clones, roughly 78% of them singletons. The chain recombines TRBV6-6 with TRBJ2-1, with a tentative D call TRBD1 (5 bases). Sequenced: PBMCs. The clonotype was recovered from a man aged 45 to 65 in good health and CMV-seropositive. CDR3 amino acids: CASSYSARASNEQFF. CDR3 nucleotide sequence: TGTGCCAGCAGTTACTCGGCCAGGGCGTCCAATGAGCAGTTCTTC.